These 20 T cell receptor beta chains came from one sample sequenced in a study of siplizumab effects on memory and regulatory T cells. Only in-frame clones appear in the TCRdb table, and some are missing; sequencing was by immunoSEQ multiplex PCR. The sample includes around 100,000 clones, around 90% of them seen just once. Sequencing input: CD4+ T cells sorted from blood. These receptors came from a human donor in good health.

CDR3 sequence (DNA): TGCGCCAGCAGCGGCCGGATGAACACTGAAGCTTTCTTT. As protein: CASSGRMNTEAFF. This chain links TRBV5-1 with TRBJ1-1; no reliable D call. CDR1 and CDR2 (germline): SGHRS, YFSETQ. V was trimmed by 4 bases and J by 0 bases, leaving 7 bases between them. The CDR3 totals 13 residues.

This chain uses TRBV27 with TRBJ1-3; 7 positions agree with TRBD1. Germline CDR1 is MNHEY and CDR2 is SMNVEV (reference sequence). The CDR3 runs 14 residues. The J segment lost 4 bases and the V segment lost 3 bases, leaving 3 bases of the junction unmatched. CDR3 amino acids: CASSLGTVGNTIYF. The CDR3 DNA reads TGTGCCAGCAGTTTGGGGACAGTGGGAAACACCATATATTTT.

This chain connects TRBV19 to TRBJ1-5, with D perhaps matching TRBD1 (6 bases). Trimming left V 5 bases short and J 0 bases short, with 23 bases between. The CDR3 spans 19 residues. CDR1 and CDR2 (germline): LNHDA, SQIVND (reference sequence). The CDR3 DNA reads as TGTGCCAGTAGTGCGGGTCGAGGACAGATTCTTTATAGCAATCAGCCCCAGCATTTT. As protein: CASSAGRGQILYSNQPQHF.

The chain is built from TRBV7-3 and TRBJ2-7, with 14 bases aligning to TRBD2. The germline V gene encodes CDR1 SGHTA and CDR2 FQGTGA. V lost 5 bases, J lost 2 bases, and 11 bases stayed unmatched. The CDR3 length is 18 residues. The CDR3 is CASSTGTSGGPYTYEQYF. DNA of the CDR3: TGTGCCAGCAGCACCGGGACTAGCGGGGGCCCGTACACCTACGAGCAGTACTTC.

The J gene is TRBJ1-5, the V gene TRBV30; D is possibly TRBD1 (6 bases). This CDR3 spans 12 amino acids. V lost 1 base, J lost 7 bases, and 8 bases lay in between. Germline V gives CDR1 GTSNPN, CDR2 SVGIG (reference sequence). The CDR3 DNA follows: TGTGCCTGGAGTGATGGGGGCCAGCCCCAGCATTTT. Its protein product is CAWSDGGQPQHF.

This chain connects TRBV6-5 to TRBJ2-7; 8 bases fit TRBD2. Germline CDR1 MNHEY, CDR2 SVGAGI. This CDR3 spans 14 amino acids. After removal of 3 bases from V and 4 bases from J, the junction contained 5 bases not matched to a gene. This CDR3 is CASSYTGGSYEQYF. The CDR3 DNA sequence: TGTGCCAGCAGTTATACGGGGGGGTCGTACGAGCAGTACTTC.

The chain joins TRBV11-2 to TRBJ1-3; TRBD1 aligns across 7 bases. V was clipped by 4 bases and J by 4 bases; unmatched bases: 10. The germline V gene has CDR1 SGHAT and CDR2 FQNNGV. This CDR3 has 16 amino acids. The CDR3 spells CASSSLGGGVGNTIYF. The CDR3 coding sequence is TGTGCCAGCAGCTCCCTGGGAGGGGGCGTCGGAAACACCATATATTTT.

The V and J genes are TRBV14 and TRBJ2-7; 12 bases map to TRBD2. V lost 2 bases, J lost 4 bases, and 9 bases stayed unmatched. The CDR3 contains 17 residues. CDR1 is SGHDN, CDR2 FVKESK, per germline. CDR3 sequence reads: CASSQSSLAGGQYEQYF. The CDR3 DNA follows: TGTGCCAGCAGCCAAAGCTCTCTAGCGGGGGGGCAATACGAGCAGTACTTC.

The chain carries TRBV28 and TRBJ2-7; D possibly corresponds to TRBD1 (6 bases). V was cut by 8 bases and J by 2 bases, with 10 bases left in between. This CDR3 comprises 12 residues. The germline V gene encodes CDR1 MDHEN and CDR2 SYDVKM. The CDR3 region has the DNA TGTGCCAGCCAGGACAGTACCTACGAGCAGTACTTC. Residues: CASQDSTYEQYF.

The chain carries TRBV5-6 and TRBJ2-7, with TRBD1 as a possible D gene (5 bases). Germline CDR1 SGHDT, CDR2 YYEEEE. CDR3 length: 14 amino acids. The V end lost 4 bases, the J end lost 0 bases, and 11 bases lay between the germline ends. DNA for the CDR3: TGTGCCAGCAGCCACAGACAGCTCTCCTACGAGCAGTACTTC. Translating gives CASSHRQLSYEQYF.

The CDR3 spells CASGGTVRNSPLHF. CDR3 nucleotide sequence: TGTGCTAGTGGTGGGACAGTCCGAAATTCACCCCTCCACTTT. V gene TRBV12-5 combines with J gene TRBJ1-6; TRBD1 agrees at 7 bases. Germline CDR1 reads LGHNT; CDR2 reads FRNRAP. The CDR3 length is 14 residues. The trim removed 5 bases at V and 7 bases at J, leaving 5 bases unmatched.

This sequence joins TRBV27 and TRBJ2-7; 12 bases align to TRBD1. Losses at the gene ends were 2 bases for V and 6 bases for J; bases not matched to a gene: 8. The CDR3 is 16 amino acids. CDR1 and CDR2 (germline): MNHEY, SMNVEV (reference sequence). In nucleotides, the CDR3 is TGTGCCAGCAGTTTAATACCGGGACAGGGGGCAATCGAGCAGTACTTC. Its protein product is CASSLIPGQGAIEQYF.

This rearrangement joins TRBV28 to TRBJ2-6; 7 positions match TRBD1. The CDR3 contains 18 residues. The V and J ends lost 6 bases and 1 base, in that order; junction bases with no gene match: 12. Germline loops: CDR1 MDHEN, CDR2 SYDVKM. CDR3 DNA: TGTGCCAGCAGGACCCGACAGGGAAAAACGTCTGGGGCCAACGTCCTGACTTTC. This encodes CASRTRQGKTSGANVLTF.

This clone was seen just once. The chain couples TRBV2 to TRBJ1-4; 7 bases align to TRBD1. V lost 11 bases and J lost 3; bases outside the gene matches: 12. Germline V gene data show CDR1 as SNHLY and CDR2 as FYNNEI. The CDR3 consists of 15 residues. In DNA form, the CDR3 reads TGTGCCTGTAGTGAGGTCGGACAGGCTAATGAAAAACTGTTTTTT. Protein product: CACSEVGQANEKLFF.

This clone was seen a handful of times. The J gene is TRBJ1-6, the V gene TRBV11-2; 8 nucleotides align to TRBD1. The ends lost 2 bases at V and 7 bases at J; junction bases unmatched: 4. Per the germline V gene, CDR1 is SGHAT and CDR2 is FQNNGV. This CDR3 region has 15 residues. CDR3 protein: CASSLMTGANSPLHF. As DNA, the CDR3 is TGTGCCAGCAGCTTAATGACAGGGGCGAATTCACCCCTCCACTTT.

The chain carries TRBV6-5 and TRBJ2-3; the D gene is possibly TRBD2 (5 bases). The V gene lost 6 bases and the J gene lost 3 bases, with 13 bases spanning the gap. CDR1 and CDR2 from the germline V gene are MNHEY and SVGAGI. The CDR3 runs 14 residues. The CDR3 nucleotides read TGTGCCAGCAGCCCGGGCCGGGGAACAGATACGCAGTATTTT. Encoded protein: CASSPGRGTDTQYF.

CDR3 sequence: CASSLYQVPVEGKLFF. CDR3 sequence (DNA): TGTGCCAGCAGTCTCTACCAGGTCCCGGTGGAGGGAAAACTGTTTTTT. The V gene is TRBV27, the J gene TRBJ1-4; the D is unclear. V shed 5 bases and J shed 10 bases, with 23 bases lying between them. Germline V gene sequence: CDR1 MNHEY, CDR2 SMNVEV (reference sequence). There are 16 residues in the CDR3.

CDR3 DNA: TGTGCCAGCAGCTTAGTTCAGGGATCCTACGAGCAGTACTTC. This translates into CASSLVQGSYEQYF. The chain carries TRBV11-2 and TRBJ2-7, with a possible D match to TRBD1 (5 bases). Germline lookup yields CDR1 SGHAT and CDR2 FQNNGV. V was shortened by 1 base and J by 1 base, with 8 bases between the two germline ends. The CDR3 runs 14 residues.

This clone was counted once. The V and J genes are TRBV19 and TRBJ1-5, with TRBD1 matching 7 bases. Germline V gives CDR1 LNHDA, CDR2 SQIVND (reference sequence). The V gene end was trimmed by 5 bases and the J gene end by 4 bases; junction bases not matched to a gene: 5. CDR3 length equals 14 residues. For the CDR3, the DNA is TGTGCCAGTAGTGCAGGGGGAAATAATCAGCCCCAGCATTTT. Protein: CASSAGGNNQPQHF.

This clone appeared a few times. This chain connects TRBV11-1 to TRBJ2-2; D remains ambiguous. The CDR3 extends over 14 amino acids. With 6 bases removed from V and 1 base from J, the gap between germline ends came to 9 bases. The germline CDR1 and CDR2 sequences are SGHAT and FQDESV (reference sequence). The CDR3 DNA follows: TGTGCCAGCAGTCTCTATAGGAACACCGGGGAGCTGTTTTTT. This codes for CASSLYRNTGELFF.